This TCR beta chain was recorded in a study of tumor-infiltrating lymphocytes in localized non-small cell lung cancer. Study as a whole: Some samples were collected after neoadjuvant chemotherapy; smokers, never-smokers and several histologies were included. Broader study findings: Available tissue quantity limited TCR sequencing to a patient subset. Different pieces of the same tissue went to different assays, confounding technical variation with intratumor heterogeneity. No T-cell fraction difference was seen between IM1 and IM2 tumors.

The CDR3 is made up of 13 amino acids. J gave up 7 bases and V 4 bases, and 7 bases lay outside the gene matches. CDR1 and CDR2 (germline): WSHSY, SAAADI. For this clone: Its target is not known.

The method was immunoSEQ multiplex PCR; TCRdb's version includes in-frame clones alone and lacks a portion of them. The sample comprises more than 9,500 clones, roughly 64% of which are singletons, and more than 6% rests with the top ten. J is TRBJ2-7 and V is TRBV10-2; 7 bases align to TRBD1. Sequenced material: lung tumor tissue. The sequence was collected from a human donor with non-small cell lung cancer. CDR3 amino acids: CASSGDRGLEQYF. The CDR3 DNA reads TGCGCCAGCAGTGGGGACAGAGGTTTGGAGCAGTACTTC.